This entry is about one T cell receptor (beta chain). Its cognate antigen is unknown. From the 5' RACE reads, TCRdb called clonotypes with MiXCR, one entry per CDR3 protein. The top ten clones hold about 1.8% of a sample with 640,000 or so distinct CDR3 sequences, 5.5% to 6.5% of them seen once. The CDR3 sequence is 15 residues long. Germline CDR1 is MGHRA and CDR2 is YSYEKL. The V end was cut by 1 base, the J end by 2 bases, with 12 bases between. The sample comes from a study of identical twins. Overall study findings and caveats: Models came in too low on out-of-frame TCR alpha sharing in monozygotic twins. Sharing of beta out-of-frame sequences by twins showed a weaker excess.

The source is a man aged 18 to 30 in good health. The rearrangement links TRBV4-1 to TRBJ2-7; no clear D. Sequencing was done on a sample of naive T cells sorted from blood. The chain's CDR3 is CASSQVPATPYEQYF. Here the CDR3 DNA reads TGCGCCAGCAGCCAAGTCCCAGCTACCCCCTACGAGCAGTACTTC.